This T cell receptor beta chain was sequenced for a study of blood T cell repertoires in COVID-19. The CDR3 spans 16 residues. J lost 9 bases, V lost 0 bases, and 6 bases had no gene match. The germline V gene has CDR1 SGHRS and CDR2 YFSETQ. Profiling relied on immunoSEQ multiplex PCR, and the TCRdb table lists in-frame clones only, not all of them. The sample gives 150,000 to 200,000 clones, about four fifths of which show up once; less than 4.5% is in the top ten. This chain joins TRBV5-1 and TRBJ2-3; 14 bases fit TRBD2. This TCR came from a woman aged 45-65 years in a cohort exposed to, infected with or recovered from COVID-19 (not recorded which). Sequenced: PBMCs or T cells enriched from blood (not recorded which). The CDR3 DNA is TGCGCCAGCAGCTTGGACGGGACTAGCGGGAGTGGAACGCAGTATTTT. As protein: CASSLDGTSGSGTQYF. Full variable domain (outside the CDR3, taken from reference TRBV5-1 and TRBJ2-3): KAGVTQTPRYLIKTRGQQVTLSCSPISGHRSVSWYQQTPGQGLQFLFEYFSETQRNKGNFPGRFSGRQFSNSRSEMNVSTLELGDSALYLCASSLDGTSGSGTQYFGPGTRLTVL.